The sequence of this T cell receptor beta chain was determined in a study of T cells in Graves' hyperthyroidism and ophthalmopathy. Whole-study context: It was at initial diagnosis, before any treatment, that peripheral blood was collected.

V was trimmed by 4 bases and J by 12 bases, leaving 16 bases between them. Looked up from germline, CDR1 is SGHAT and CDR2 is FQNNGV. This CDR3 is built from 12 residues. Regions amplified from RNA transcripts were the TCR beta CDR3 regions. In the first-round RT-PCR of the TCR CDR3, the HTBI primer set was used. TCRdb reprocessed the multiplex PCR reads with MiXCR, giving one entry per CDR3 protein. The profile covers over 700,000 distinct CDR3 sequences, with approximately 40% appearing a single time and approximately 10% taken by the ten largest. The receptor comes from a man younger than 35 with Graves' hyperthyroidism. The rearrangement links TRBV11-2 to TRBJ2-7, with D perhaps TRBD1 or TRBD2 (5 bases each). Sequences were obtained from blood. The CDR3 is CASSSGPTAPYF. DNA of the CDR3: TGTGCCAGCAGCTCGGGACCCACCGCACCGTACTTC.